Described below is a single T cell receptor (beta chain) sequence and its context. The antigen remains undetermined. While the first cohort had 600 to 750 subjects, the donors belonged to the separate validation cohort of roughly 120 subjects. This entry is derived from a study of cytomegalovirus exposure and HLA in healthy donors. Study-wide results and limits: A few of the chains that were CMV-associated were confirmed in vitro to be specific for CMV antigens. Within the 100 to 150 validation repertoires, first-cohort TCR clusters tended to co-occur, according to a later analysis.

The table came from immunoSEQ multiplex PCR; TCRdb's copy has only in-frame clones and leaves some out. Of about 360,000 clones in the sample, roughly 85% were seen once. V shed 3 bases, J shed 7 bases, and the junction held 5 bases outside the gene matches. The germline V gene has CDR1 SGHRS and CDR2 YFSETQ. CDR3 length: 14 residues. The genes are TRBV5-1 and TRBJ2-2; 8 nucleotides line up with TRBD1. Sequencing was performed on PBMCs. The TCR comes from a woman in her late teens or twenties in good health and CMV-seronegative. CDR3 region: CASSSQGAGGELFF. The CDR3 DNA reads TGCGCCAGCAGCTCCCAGGGGGCTGGCGGGGAGCTGTTTTTT. Together with reference TRBV5-1 and TRBJ2-2, the CDR3 gives the full variable domain: KAGVTQTPRYLIKTRGQQVTLSCSPISGHRSVSWYQQTPGQGLQFLFEYFSETQRNKGNFPGRFSGRQFSNSRSEMNVSTLELGDSALYLCASSSQGAGGELFFGEGSRLTVL.